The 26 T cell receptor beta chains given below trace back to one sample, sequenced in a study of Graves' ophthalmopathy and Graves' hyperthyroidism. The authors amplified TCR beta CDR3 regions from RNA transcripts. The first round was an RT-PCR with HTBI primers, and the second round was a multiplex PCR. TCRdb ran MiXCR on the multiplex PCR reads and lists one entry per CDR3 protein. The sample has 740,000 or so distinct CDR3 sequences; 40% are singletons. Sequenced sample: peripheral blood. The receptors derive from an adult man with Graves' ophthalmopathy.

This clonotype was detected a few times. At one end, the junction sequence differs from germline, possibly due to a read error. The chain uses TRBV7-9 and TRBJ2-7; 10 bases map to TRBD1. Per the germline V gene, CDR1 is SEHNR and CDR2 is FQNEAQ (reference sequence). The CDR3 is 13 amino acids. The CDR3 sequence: CASSRGQGNEQYF. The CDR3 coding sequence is TGCGCCAGCAGCCGGGGACAGGGGAACGAGCAGTACTTC. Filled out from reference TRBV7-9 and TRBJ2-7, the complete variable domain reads DTGVSQNPRHKITKRGQNVTFRCDPISEHNRLYWYRQTLGQGPEFLTYFQNEAQLEKSRLLSDRFSAERPKGSFSTLEIQRTEQGDSAMYLCASSRGQGNEQYFGPGTRLTVT.

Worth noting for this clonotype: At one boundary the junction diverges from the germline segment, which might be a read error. CDR3 loop: CASSGQDF. The CDR3 DNA is TGTGCCAGCAGTGGACAGGACTTC. This chain connects TRBV2 to TRBJ2-5, with D maybe TRBD1 (6 bases). Germline CDR1 is SNHLY and CDR2 is FYNNEI. There are 8 residues in the CDR3.

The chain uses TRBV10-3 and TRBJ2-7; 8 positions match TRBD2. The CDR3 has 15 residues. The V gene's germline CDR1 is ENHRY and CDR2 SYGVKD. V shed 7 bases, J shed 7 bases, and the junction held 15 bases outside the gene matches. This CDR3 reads CAITREGRRNNEQYF. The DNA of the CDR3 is TGTGCCATCACCCGGGAGGGGAGACGGAACAATGAGCAGTACTTC.

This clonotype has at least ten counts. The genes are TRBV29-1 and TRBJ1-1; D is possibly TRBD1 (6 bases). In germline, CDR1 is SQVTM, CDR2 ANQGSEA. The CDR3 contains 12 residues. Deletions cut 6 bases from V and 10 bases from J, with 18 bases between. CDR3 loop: CSVAPGQGTAFF. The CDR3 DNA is TGCAGCGTGGCCCCGGGACAAGGTACAGCTTTCTTT.

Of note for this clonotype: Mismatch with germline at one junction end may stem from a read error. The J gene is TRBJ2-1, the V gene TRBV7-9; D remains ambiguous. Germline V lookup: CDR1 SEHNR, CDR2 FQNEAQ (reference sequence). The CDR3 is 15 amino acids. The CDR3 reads CASSFRWTSVNEQFF. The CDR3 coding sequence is TGCGCCAGCAGCTTTCGGTGGACCAGCGTCAATGAGCAGTTCTTC.

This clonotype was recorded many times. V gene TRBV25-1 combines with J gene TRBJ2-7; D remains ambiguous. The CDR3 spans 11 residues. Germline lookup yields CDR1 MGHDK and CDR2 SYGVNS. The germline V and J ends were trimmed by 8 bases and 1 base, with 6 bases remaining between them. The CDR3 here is CASGRSYEQYF. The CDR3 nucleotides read TGTGCCAGCGGTAGGTCCTACGAGCAGTACTTC.

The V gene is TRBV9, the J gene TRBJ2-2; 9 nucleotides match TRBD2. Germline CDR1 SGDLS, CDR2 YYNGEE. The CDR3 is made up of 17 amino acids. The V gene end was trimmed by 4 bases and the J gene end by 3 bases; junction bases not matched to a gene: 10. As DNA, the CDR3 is TGTGCCAGCAGCCCCCTTCCGGGACTAGCATACACCGGGGAGCTGTTTTTT. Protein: CASSPLPGLAYTGELFF.

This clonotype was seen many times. The CDR3 protein is CASNPQGSGANVLTF. The DNA of the CDR3 is TGCGCCAGCAACCCTCAGGGATCTGGGGCCAACGTCCTGACTTTC. J is TRBJ2-6 and V is TRBV10-2, with D possibly matching TRBD1 (5 bases). The ends were cut back, 7 bases at V and 1 base at J, with 11 bases in the middle. This CDR3 comprises 15 residues. Germline V gene sequence: CDR1 WSHSY, CDR2 SAAADI.

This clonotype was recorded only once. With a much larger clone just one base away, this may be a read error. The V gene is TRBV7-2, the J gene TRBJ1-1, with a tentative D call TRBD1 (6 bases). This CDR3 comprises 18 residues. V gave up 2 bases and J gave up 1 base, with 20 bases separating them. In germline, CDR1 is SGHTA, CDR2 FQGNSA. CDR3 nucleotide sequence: TGTGCCAGCAGCTTATACCTATCGGACAGCGACACGAACACTGAAGCTTTCTTT. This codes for CASSLYLSDSDTNTEAFF. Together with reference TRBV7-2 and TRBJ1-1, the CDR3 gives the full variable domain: GAGVSQSPSNKVTEKGKDVELRCDPISGHTALYWYRQSLGQGLEFLIYFQGNSAPDKSGLPSDRFSAERTGGSVSTLTIQRTQQEDSAVYLCASSLYLSDSDTNTEAFFGQGTRLTVV.

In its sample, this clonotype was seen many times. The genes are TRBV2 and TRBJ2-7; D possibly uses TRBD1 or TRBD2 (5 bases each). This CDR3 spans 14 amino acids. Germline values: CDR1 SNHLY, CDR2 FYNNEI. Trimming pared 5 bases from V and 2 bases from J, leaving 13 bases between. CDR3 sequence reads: CASSQRPGTYEQYF. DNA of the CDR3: TGTGCCAGCAGTCAGCGGCCAGGGACCTACGAGCAGTACTTC.

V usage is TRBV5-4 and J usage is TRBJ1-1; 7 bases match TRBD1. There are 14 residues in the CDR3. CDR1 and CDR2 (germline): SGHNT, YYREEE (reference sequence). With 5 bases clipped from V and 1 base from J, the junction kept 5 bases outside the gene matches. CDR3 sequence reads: CASSPDRKNTEAFF. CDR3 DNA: TGTGCCAGCAGTCCGGACAGGAAGAACACTGAAGCTTTCTTT.

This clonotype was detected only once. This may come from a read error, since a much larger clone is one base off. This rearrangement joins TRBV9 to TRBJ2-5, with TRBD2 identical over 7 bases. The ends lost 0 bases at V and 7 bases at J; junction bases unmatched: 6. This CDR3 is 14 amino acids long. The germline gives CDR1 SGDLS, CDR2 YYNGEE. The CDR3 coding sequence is TGTGCCAGCAGCGTAGCAGCGGGAACTCCGACCCAGTACTTC. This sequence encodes CASSVAAGTPTQYF.

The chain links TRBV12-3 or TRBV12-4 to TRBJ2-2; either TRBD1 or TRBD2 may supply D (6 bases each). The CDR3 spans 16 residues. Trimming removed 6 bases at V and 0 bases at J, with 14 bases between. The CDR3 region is CASSSRGLTNTGELFF. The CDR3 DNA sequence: TGTGCCAGCAGCTCCCGGGGGCTTACGAACACCGGGGAGCTGTTTTTT.

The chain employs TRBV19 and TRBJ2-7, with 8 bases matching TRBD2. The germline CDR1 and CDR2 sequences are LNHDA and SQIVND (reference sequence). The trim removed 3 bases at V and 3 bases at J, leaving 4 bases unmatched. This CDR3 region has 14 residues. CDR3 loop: CASSIRGGYYEQYF. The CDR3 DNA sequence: TGTGCCAGTAGTATCCGGGGGGGTTACTACGAGCAGTACTTC.

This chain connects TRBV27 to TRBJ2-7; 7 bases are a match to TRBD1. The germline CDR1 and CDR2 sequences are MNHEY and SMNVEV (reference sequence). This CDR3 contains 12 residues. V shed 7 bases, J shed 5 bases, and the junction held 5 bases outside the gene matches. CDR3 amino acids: CASKGAVDEQYF. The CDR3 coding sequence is TGTGCCAGCAAGGGGGCGGTGGACGAGCAGTACTTC.

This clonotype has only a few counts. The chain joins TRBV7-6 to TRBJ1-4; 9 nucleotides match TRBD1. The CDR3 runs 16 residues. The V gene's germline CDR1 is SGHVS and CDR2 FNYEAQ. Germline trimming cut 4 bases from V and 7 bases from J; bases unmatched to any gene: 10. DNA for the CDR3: TGTGCCAGCAGCTCGGGACAGGGAGGCCTCGGTGAAAAACTGTTTTTT. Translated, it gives CASSSGQGGLGEKLFF.

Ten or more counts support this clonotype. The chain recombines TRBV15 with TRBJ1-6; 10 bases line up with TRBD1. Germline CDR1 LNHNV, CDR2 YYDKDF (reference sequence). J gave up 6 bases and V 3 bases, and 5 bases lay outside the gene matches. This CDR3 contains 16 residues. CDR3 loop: CATSRGQGWSNSPLHF. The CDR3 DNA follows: TGTGCCACCAGCAGGGGACAGGGGTGGTCTAATTCACCCCTCCACTTT.

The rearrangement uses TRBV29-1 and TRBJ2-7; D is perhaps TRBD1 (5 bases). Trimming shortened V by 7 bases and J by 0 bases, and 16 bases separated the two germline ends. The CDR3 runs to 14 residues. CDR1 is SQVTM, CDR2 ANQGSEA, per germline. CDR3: CSGQVGQGSYEQYF. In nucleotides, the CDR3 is TGCAGCGGGCAGGTGGGTCAGGGCTCCTACGAGCAGTACTTC.

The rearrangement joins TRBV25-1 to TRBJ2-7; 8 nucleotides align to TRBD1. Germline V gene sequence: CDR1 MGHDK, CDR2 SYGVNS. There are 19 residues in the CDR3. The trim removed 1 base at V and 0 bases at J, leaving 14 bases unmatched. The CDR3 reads CASSEFRGQGDWGSYEQYF. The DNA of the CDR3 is TGTGCCAGCAGTGAATTTAGAGGACAGGGAGATTGGGGCTCCTACGAGCAGTACTTC.

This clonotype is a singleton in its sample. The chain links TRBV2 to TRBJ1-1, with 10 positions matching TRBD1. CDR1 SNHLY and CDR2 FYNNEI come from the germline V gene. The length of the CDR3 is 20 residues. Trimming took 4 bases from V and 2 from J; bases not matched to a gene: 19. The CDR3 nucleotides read TGTGCCAGCAGTGGACCGGGACAGGGGACCAATACCATACCCAACACTGAAGCTTTCTTT. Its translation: CASSGPGQGTNTIPNTEAFF.

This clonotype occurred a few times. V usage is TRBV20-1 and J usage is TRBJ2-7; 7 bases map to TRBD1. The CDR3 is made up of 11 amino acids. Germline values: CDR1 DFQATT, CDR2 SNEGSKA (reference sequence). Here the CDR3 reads CRVQGGGEQYF. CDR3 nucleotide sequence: TGCAGGGTTCAAGGGGGCGGGGAGCAGTACTTC.

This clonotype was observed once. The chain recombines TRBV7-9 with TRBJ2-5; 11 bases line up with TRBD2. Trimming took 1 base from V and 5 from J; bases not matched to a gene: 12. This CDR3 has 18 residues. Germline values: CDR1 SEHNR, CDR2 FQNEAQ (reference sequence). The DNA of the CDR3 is TGTGCCAGCAGCTTAGATAGCGGGGGGGCCGGGGCCGGGGAGACCCAGTACTTC. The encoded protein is CASSLDSGGAGAGETQYF. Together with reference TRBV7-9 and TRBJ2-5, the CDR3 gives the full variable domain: DTGVSQNPRHKITKRGQNVTFRCDPISEHNRLYWYRQTLGQGPEFLTYFQNEAQLEKSRLLSDRFSAERPKGSFSTLEIQRTEQGDSAMYLCASSLDSGGAGAGETQYFGPGTRLLVL.

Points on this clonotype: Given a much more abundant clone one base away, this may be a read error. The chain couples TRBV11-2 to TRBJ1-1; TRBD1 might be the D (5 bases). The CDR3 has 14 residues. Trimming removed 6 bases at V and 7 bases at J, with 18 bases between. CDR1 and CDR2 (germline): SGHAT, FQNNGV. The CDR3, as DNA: TGTGCCAGCAGTGAACAGGTCACCTCAATTGAAGCTTTCTTT. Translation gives CASSEQVTSIEAFF.

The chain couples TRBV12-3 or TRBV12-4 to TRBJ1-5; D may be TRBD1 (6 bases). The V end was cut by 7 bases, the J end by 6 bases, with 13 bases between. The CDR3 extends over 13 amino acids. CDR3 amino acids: CASTLGGFQPQHF. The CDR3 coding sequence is TGTGCCAGCACCTTAGGGGGTTTTCAGCCCCAGCATTTT.

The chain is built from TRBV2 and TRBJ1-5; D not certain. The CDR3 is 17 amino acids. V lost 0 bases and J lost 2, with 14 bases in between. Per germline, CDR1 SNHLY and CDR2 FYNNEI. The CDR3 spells CASSEALWLSGNQPQHF. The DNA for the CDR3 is TGTGCCAGCAGTGAAGCGCTTTGGTTAAGCGGCAATCAGCCCCAGCATTTT.

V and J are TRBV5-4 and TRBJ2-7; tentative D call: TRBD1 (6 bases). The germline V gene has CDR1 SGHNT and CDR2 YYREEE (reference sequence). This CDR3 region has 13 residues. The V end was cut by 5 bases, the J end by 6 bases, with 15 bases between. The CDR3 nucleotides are TGTGCCAGCAGACAGGGTCCTCGGAGCGAGCAGTACTTC. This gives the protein CASRQGPRSEQYF.